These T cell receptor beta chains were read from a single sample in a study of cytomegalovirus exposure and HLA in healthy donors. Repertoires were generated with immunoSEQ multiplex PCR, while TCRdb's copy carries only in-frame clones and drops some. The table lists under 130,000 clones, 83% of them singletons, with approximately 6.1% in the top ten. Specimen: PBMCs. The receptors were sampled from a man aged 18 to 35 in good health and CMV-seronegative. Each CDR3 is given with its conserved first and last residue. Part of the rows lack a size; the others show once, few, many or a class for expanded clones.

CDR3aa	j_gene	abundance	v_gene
CASSFIGGSYEQYF	TRBJ2-7	-	TRBV28
CASSPRDRENSPLHF	TRBJ1-6	-	TRBV4-2
CASSPRTSGSREQFF	TRBJ2-1	-	TRBV11-3
CASRRTVNEQYF	TRBJ2-7	-	TRBV6-1
CASSVNPEGIPGGYTF	TRBJ1-2	-	TRBV9
CASSLARGTAGPYEQYF	TRBJ2-7	-	TRBV7-9
CASSVGGGSSYEQYF	TRBJ2-7	-	TRBV7-3
CASKLLAGAGGVNEQFF	TRBJ2-1	-	TRBV28
CASTRQAYGYTF	TRBJ1-2	-	TRBV6-6
CASRGQGYEQYF	TRBJ2-7	-	TRBV13
CASSQEGGSDEQFF	TRBJ2-1	-	TRBV4-3
CASSPTGGYYEQYF	TRBJ2-7	few	TRBV6-1
CATQNRELGEKLFF	TRBJ1-4	-	TRBV15
CASSLGLAGTTDTQYF	TRBJ2-3	-	TRBV5-1
CASSVGRSYNEQFF	TRBJ2-1	-	TRBV9
CASSRSGSSPNTQYF	TRBJ2-3	-	TRBV5-4
CASSLRRPLGNTIYF	TRBJ1-3	-	TRBV5-6
CATSRTSGSYEQYF	TRBJ2-7	-	TRBV15
CAWSVRDNGEKLFF	TRBJ1-4	-	TRBV30
CASSPGQPPPEQYF	TRBJ2-7	-	TRBV18
CASSPDRQDQPQHF	TRBJ1-5	-	TRBV18
CASSPPGTSGLETQYF	TRBJ2-5	once	TRBV5-4
CSVEDNSGTSSYEQYF	TRBJ2-7	few	TRBV29-1
CASSYGTGMFNEQFF	TRBJ2-1	-	TRBV6-5
CASRLAGAYEQYF	TRBJ2-7	once	TRBV14
CASSLGVAGGTDTQYF	TRBJ2-3	-	TRBV7-2
CASSFRSWGQGGSEAFF	TRBJ1-1	-	TRBV11-2
CASSDPGLREQFF	TRBJ2-1	-	TRBV7-6
CASSLAEGRETQYF	TRBJ2-5	-	TRBV28
CASSPVGGSISYEQYF	TRBJ2-7	-	TRBV14
CATSAALAGAYNEQFF	TRBJ2-1	-	TRBV15
CASSYRAGQGAHEQYF	TRBJ2-7	-	TRBV6-6
CASSSRAANTEAFF	TRBJ1-1	-	TRBV11-2
CASSTGDQETQYF	TRBJ2-5	once	TRBV9
CASSSFPDSPETQYF	TRBJ2-5	-	TRBV27
CASSFFGQPQHF	TRBJ1-5	few	TRBV27
CAWSVRQGLSSYEQYF	TRBJ2-7	-	TRBV30
CASSLPPGTGRAEQYF	TRBJ2-7	-	TRBV27
CATSSPRGSYGYTF	TRBJ1-2	-	TRBV15
CASSLGLAGRDEQFF	TRBJ2-1	-	TRBV7-2
CTSSQDVRQTEHGYTF	TRBJ1-2	-	TRBV1
CASSVGLAWNEQFF	TRBJ2-1	-	TRBV9
CASSLSQGHTEAFF	TRBJ1-1	-	TRBV7-3
CASSHATETYEQYF	TRBJ2-7	-	TRBV7-9
CAWSVGTGNYNEQFF	TRBJ2-1	-	TRBV30
CAISDHRGETQYF	TRBJ2-5	-	TRBV10-3
CATHPGGRPNYGYTF	TRBJ1-2	-	TRBV27
CASWAGGGTEAFF	TRBJ1-1	-	TRBV11-3
CASSIAGGTEAFF	TRBJ1-1	few	TRBV19
CASPRLAGEAYEQYF	TRBJ2-7	-	TRBV21-1
CASSLVFAGYEQYF	TRBJ2-7	-	TRBV7-2
CASSAAVAGGNSYEQYF	TRBJ2-7	-	TRBV28
CASSYLIQETQYF	TRBJ2-5	-	TRBV6-5
CASSLSSLLGANVLTF	TRBJ2-6	few	TRBV27
CASRLPGTEAFF	TRBJ1-1	-	TRBV6-1